The 21 T cell receptor beta chains presented below share a single source sample, sequenced in a study of OX40 agonist ivuxolimab in advanced cancers. Sequencing was performed with immunoSEQ multiplex PCR; in TCRdb, only in-frame clones are kept and a portion is missing. The table has 70,000 to 85,000 clones, less than 90% seen once. Sequencing was performed on CD4+ or CD8+ T cells sorted from blood, taken in a trial of the OX40 agonist ivuxolimab. The receptors here all came from an adult with an advanced solid tumor such as melanoma, head and neck, liver or kidney cancer.

V and J are TRBV19 and TRBJ1-5, with 9 bases lining up with TRBD1. CDR3 length: 16 amino acids. V was clipped by 5 bases and J by 5 bases; unmatched bases: 10. From germline, CDR1 is LNHDA and CDR2 SQIVND (reference sequence). This chain's CDR3 is CASSRLPGQGDQPQHF. The CDR3 coding sequence is TGTGCCAGTAGTCGACTCCCGGGACAGGGAGATCAGCCCCAGCATTTT.

The V and J genes are TRBV28 and TRBJ1-5; 7 bases line up with TRBD1. Trimming cost V 1 base and J 1 base; bases outside gene matches: 1. Per the germline V gene, CDR1 is MDHEN and CDR2 is SYDVKM. CDR3 length: 15 amino acids. Here the CDR3 reads CASSLLGQSNQPQHF. The CDR3 coding sequence is TGTGCCAGCAGTTTATTGGGACAGAGCAATCAGCCCCAGCATTTT.

The rearrangement uses TRBV4-1 and TRBJ2-5; D may be TRBD2 (5 bases). The end of the DNA fits TRBJ2-7 better, so the J call may be wrong. The CDR3 has 13 residues. The germline V gene encodes CDR1 MGHRA and CDR2 YSYEKL. The CDR3, as DNA: TGCGCCAGCAGTATTCTTGAGGGCTACGAGCAGTACTTC. Its translation: CASSILEGYEQYF.

The rearrangement joins TRBV28 to TRBJ2-1; 9 bases are a match to TRBD2. This CDR3 has 16 amino acids. V was clipped by 3 bases and J by 4 bases; unmatched bases: 7. Per the germline V gene, CDR1 is MDHEN and CDR2 is SYDVKM. The CDR3 DNA reads as TGTGCCAGCAGTTTCCCTCGGAGCGGGGGGTACAATGAGCAGTTCTTC. This gives the protein CASSFPRSGGYNEQFF.

V and J are TRBV4-1 and TRBJ2-3, with TRBD2 matching 7 bases. Germline assignment: CDR1 MGHRA and CDR2 YSYEKL. The CDR3 covers 17 residues. The trim removed 4 bases at V and 1 base at J, leaving 11 bases unmatched. The CDR3 DNA follows: TGCGCCAGCAGCCCTCGAGGGACTACCCTCGGCACAGATACGCAGTATTTT. Translating gives CASSPRGTTLGTDTQYF.

The chain uses TRBV4-1 and TRBJ1-2; weak D call: TRBD1 (5 bases). Germline V gene lookup returns CDR1 MGHRA and CDR2 YSYEKL. V was clipped by 0 bases and J by 7 bases, with 9 bases between them. This CDR3 comprises 13 residues. CDR3 nucleotide sequence: TGCGCCAGCAGCCAAGATAGGGGTCCTGGCTACACCTTC. Translated, it gives CASSQDRGPGYTF.

The rearrangement links TRBV28 to TRBJ1-2; D uncertain. V gave up 10 bases and J gave up 3 bases, with 12 bases separating them. The CDR3 runs 12 residues. Germline V gene lookup returns CDR1 MDHEN and CDR2 SYDVKM. The CDR3 protein is CAITNDDYGYTF. CDR3 in DNA: TGTGCCATCACTAATGACGACTATGGCTACACCTTC.

V usage is TRBV11-1 and J usage is TRBJ1-1; 8 bases line up with TRBD1. The CDR3 runs to 15 residues. CDR1 is SGHAT and CDR2 is FQDESV in the germline V gene (reference sequence). The ends lost 5 bases at V and 5 bases at J; junction bases unmatched: 10. CDR3 protein: CASSHRTGYTTEAFF. The CDR3 nucleotides are TGTGCCAGCAGCCACCGGACAGGGTATACGACTGAAGCTTTCTTT.

V gene TRBV19 combines with J gene TRBJ2-1, with TRBD2 identical over 10 bases. The CDR3 covers 14 residues. Germline loops: CDR1 LNHDA, CDR2 SQIVND (reference sequence). J gave up 1 base and V 10 bases, and 4 bases lay outside the gene matches. The CDR3 sequence: CAIKLAGSYNEQFF. Here the CDR3 DNA reads TGTGCCATAAAACTAGCGGGATCCTACAATGAGCAGTTCTTC.

The chain recombines TRBV5-1 with TRBJ1-2; 10 positions agree with TRBD1. CDR1 SGHRS and CDR2 YFSETQ come from the germline V gene. The J segment lost 4 bases and the V segment lost 4 bases, leaving 7 bases of the junction unmatched. The CDR3 consists of 15 residues. CDR3 bases: TGCGCCAGCAGCCCACAGACAGGGGGCAGCTATGGCTACACCTTC. It yields the protein CASSPQTGGSYGYTF.

This clone has more than one count but fewer than ten. The genes are TRBV21-1 and TRBJ1-1. TRBV21-1 is shown as a pseudogene. The CDR3 is 10 residues long. The DNA for the CDR3 is TGTGCCAGCAGCAACACTGAAGCTTTCTTT. Translation gives CASSNTEAFF.

The chain combines TRBV19 with TRBJ2-1; 10 bases are a match to TRBD2. Germline-derived CDR1 and CDR2 are LNHDA and SQIVND (reference sequence). There are 15 residues in the CDR3. V dropped 5 bases and J dropped 13; count of bases not matched to a gene: 14. CDR3 region: CASSPQEREGPLQFF. DNA of the CDR3: TGTGCCAGTAGTCCCCAGGAGCGGGAGGGTCCCCTCCAGTTCTTC.

The V call is TRBV28, the J call TRBJ1-2; the D is unclear. CDR1 MDHEN and CDR2 SYDVKM come from the germline V gene. Trimming pared 2 bases from V and 7 bases from J, leaving 14 bases between. The CDR3 runs to 14 residues. The CDR3 protein is CASSLLPEGGGYTF. The CDR3 coding sequence is TGTGCCAGCAGTTTACTACCAGAGGGAGGTGGCTACACCTTC.

V and J are TRBV10-1 and TRBJ2-1; D not certain. Germline loops: CDR1 WNHNN, CDR2 SYGVQD (reference sequence). The CDR3 contains 15 residues. Trimming stripped 2 bases from V and 2 bases from J, with 10 bases between. The CDR3 protein is CASSEATDTYNEQFF. The DNA for the CDR3 is TGCGCCAGCAGTGAGGCGACTGATACCTACAATGAGCAGTTCTTC.

V gene TRBV27 combines with J gene TRBJ1-1, with D tentatively TRBD1 (6 bases). The CDR3 totals 17 residues. Per germline, CDR1 MNHEY and CDR2 SMNVEV (reference sequence). The germline V and J ends were trimmed by 5 bases and 4 bases, with 23 bases remaining between them. The CDR3 protein is CASSLVLTGPGSTEAFF. CDR3 bases: TGTGCCAGCAGTCTTGTTCTTACAGGGCCAGGGAGCACTGAAGCTTTCTTT.

The chain uses TRBV5-1 and TRBJ2-2, with TRBD2 matching 12 bases. The J segment lost 5 bases and the V segment lost 5 bases, leaving 4 bases of the junction unmatched. The CDR3 spans 15 residues. The germline CDR1 and CDR2 sequences are SGHRS and YFSETQ. The CDR3 spells CASRRTSGETGELFF. The CDR3 DNA reads as TGCGCCAGCAGGAGGACTAGCGGGGAGACCGGGGAGCTGTTTTTT.

The chain has TRBV27 and TRBJ2-5, with 11 bases matching TRBD1. In germline, CDR1 is MNHEY, CDR2 SMNVEV (reference sequence). V shed 5 bases and J 3 bases; nucleotides not matched to a gene: 5. The CDR3 has 15 amino acids. In DNA form, the CDR3 reads TGTGCCAGCAGTGTCCTGGGACAGGGGGAAGAGACCCAGTACTTC. The encoded protein is CASSVLGQGEETQYF.

V is TRBV28 and J is TRBJ2-7, with 8 nucleotides matching TRBD1. The length of the CDR3 is 15 residues. CDR1 is MDHEN and CDR2 is SYDVKM in the germline V gene. V dropped 4 bases and J dropped 0; count of bases not matched to a gene: 5. Written as DNA, the CDR3 is TGTGCCAGCAGTTCCAGGGGGCTAGGCTCCTACGAGCAGTACTTC. As protein: CASSSRGLGSYEQYF.

The chain links TRBV18 to TRBJ2-7, with 8 bases that match TRBD1. V gave up 4 bases and J gave up 6 bases; unmatched junction bases: 8. Germline lookup yields CDR1 KGHSH and CDR2 LQKENI. This CDR3 contains 14 residues. CDR3 sequence reads: CASSQGTGIFEQYF. The DNA of the CDR3 is TGTGCCAGCTCACAGGGGACAGGCATTTTCGAGCAGTACTTC.

The chain has TRBV5-1 and TRBJ2-2, with 13 bases fitting TRBD2. Unmatched junction bases numbered 11, after V lost 3 bases and J lost 6 bases. The CDR3 is made up of 18 amino acids. Germline V CDR1 and CDR2: SGHRS, YFSETQ. CDR3 sequence: CASSSLAGGTIGAGELFF. The CDR3 region has the DNA TGCGCCAGCAGCTCACTAGCGGGGGGGACTATTGGCGCCGGGGAGCTGTTTTTT.

This sequence joins TRBV19 and TRBJ2-1, with TRBD2 identical over 8 bases. The CDR3 length is 16 residues. From germline, CDR1 is LNHDA and CDR2 SQIVND (reference sequence). V lost 0 bases to trimming and J lost 3 bases; unmatched junction nucleotides: 4. DNA of the CDR3: TGTGCCAGTAGTATAGATCCGAGCGGGAGCTACAATGAGCAGTTCTTC. It specifies CASSIDPSGSYNEQFF.